This TCR beta chain is drawn from a study of T cell responses to AZD1222 COVID-19 vaccine. Findings of the study overall: Repertoires were sampled only after the peak T cell response. Dominant CD4 TCR responses targeted spike regions 160-218 and 743-854. Females made up more of the donors, who were largely white British, and clonal diversity may have come out too low.

The CDR3 contains 14 residues. V gave up 6 bases and J gave up 1 base; unmatched junction bases: 2. Looked up from germline, CDR1 is SGHDN and CDR2 is FVKESK. Notes on this clone: The antigen is undetermined.

The protocol was immunoSEQ multiplex PCR, while the TCRdb copy is restricted to in-frame clones and leaves out a portion. This table has about 89,000 clones, 89% appearing once. The material sequenced was peripheral blood, taken 28 days after the second AZD1222 dose. The genes are TRBV14 and TRBJ1-2; 10 bases agree with TRBD1. This receptor was identified in an adult who received the AZD1222 COVID-19 vaccine. CDR3 DNA: TGTGCCAGCAGTCGGGACAGGGGTAACTATGGCTACACCTTC. As protein: CASSRDRGNYGYTF.